The clone carrying this TCR beta chain was recorded at least ten times. Its antigen is not known. The CDR3 contains 15 residues. Looked up from germline, CDR1 is SGHTA and CDR2 is FQGTGA. Trimming took off 2 bases at V and 8 bases at J, with 16 bases between the two ends. Individual cDNA molecules received unique molecular identifiers during library preparation. TCRdb recomputed calls from the 5' RACE reads with MiXCR, one row per CDR3 protein. This table has about 83,000 distinct CDR3 sequences, about 10% appearing once. The sample is drawn from a study of early T cells in non-severe SARS-CoV-2 infection. Study-wide background: The input, bulk RNA from unsorted whole blood, was sequenced, and chains were unpaired. The study, taken as a whole, reports: Anti-spike CD8 responses were favored by VDJdb matching, which missed private and CD4 specificities.

V is TRBV7-3 and J is TRBJ2-1; no firm D call. This TCR came from an adult who was a healthcare worker with PCR-confirmed SARS-CoV-2 infection or an uninfected control (not recorded which). The sample was whole blood, taken at baseline. CDR3 sequence: CASSLLASSTDEQFF. The CDR3 DNA follows: TGTGCCAGCAGCTTATTGGCTTCCTCCACAGATGAGCAGTTCTTC. Using reference TRBV7-3 and TRBJ2-1 for the parts outside the CDR3, the full variable domain is GAGVSQTPSNKVTEKGKYVELRCDPISGHTALYWYRQSLGQGPEFLIYFQGTGAADDSGLPNDRFFAVRPEGSVSTLKIQRTERGDSAVYLCASSLLASSTDEQFFGPGTRLTVL.